This record looks at one TCR beta chain sequence and its context. Its cognate antigen is unknown. This specimen belongs to a study of a mutant IDH1 vaccine in newly diagnosed glioma. Deletions cut 0 bases from V and 0 bases from J, with 14 bases between. Germline V CDR1 and CDR2: KGHSH, LQKENI. This CDR3 has 17 amino acids. The assay was immunoSEQ multiplex PCR, and TCRdb's table has in-frame clones only and misses some. The sample includes under 14,000 clones, about 87% of them seen just once. Time point reported: week 23, last vaccination. In every dose of vaccine, 300 ug of mutant IDH1 20-mer peptide was given alongside topical imiquimod.

The material sequenced was PBMCs, taken from a glioma patient whose treatment included an IDH1 peptide vaccine. This clonotype was sampled from a woman aged 40 to 50 with glioma. Some clones in this sample may be carry-over from other donors' samples. The chain joins TRBV18 to TRBJ1-2; D is perhaps TRBD1 (5 bases). The CDR3 coding sequence is TGTGCCAGCTCACCACCGTCAGCCCGGGGGGCTAACTATGGCTACACCTTC. It encodes CASSPPSARGANYGYTF. Combining the CDR3 with reference TRBV18 and TRBJ1-2 gives the whole variable domain NAGVMQNPRHLVRRRGQEARLRCSPMKGHSHVYWYRQLPEEGLKFMVYLQKENIIDESGMPKERFSAEFPKEGPSILRIQQVVRGDSAAYFCASSPPSARGANYGYTFGSGTRLTVV.